One and the same sample provided the 14 T cell receptor beta chains below, sequenced in a study of blood T cells in healthy people across ages. The second PCR ran roughly 7 to 11 cycles with a sample-barcoded 5' primer and J-beta primers. TCRdb reprocessed the 5' RACE reads with MiXCR, giving one entry per CDR3 protein. The sample consists of 800,000 or so distinct CDR3 sequences, more than 20% of them appearing once. This sample also belongs to another study, concerning T cells of mothers and their children.

The sequencing input was blood. These receptors were collected from a boy between 10 and 17 years old in good health.

V and J are TRBV29-1 and TRBJ1-2; TRBD1 is a possible D gene (5 bases). Germline CDR1 reads SQVTM; CDR2 reads ANQGSEA. This CDR3 is built from 13 residues. V was pared by 3 bases and J by 3 bases, with 11 bases between. CDR3 sequence reads: CSVDKTEDYGYTF. CDR3 coding DNA: TGCAGCGTTGATAAGACAGAGGACTATGGCTACACCTTC. Supplemented by reference TRBV29-1 and TRBJ1-2, the full variable domain reads SAVISQKPSRDICQRGTSLTIQCQVDSQVTMMFWYRQQPGQSLTLIATANQGSEATYESGFVIDKFPISRPNLTFSTLTVSNMSPEDSSIYLCSVDKTEDYGYTFGSGTRLTVV.

This sequence joins TRBV3-1 and TRBJ2-1; D uncertain. The V and J ends lost 3 bases and 1 base respectively, with 10 bases between them. CDR1 LGHDT and CDR2 YNNKEL come from the germline V gene (reference sequence). The CDR3 is 15 amino acids. As DNA, the CDR3 is TGTGCCAGCAGCCAGGATGGTATTTCCTACAATGAGCAGTTCTTC. Translated: CASSQDGISYNEQFF.

This rearrangement joins TRBV9 to TRBJ2-5; no definite D call. The J call is doubtful: the DNA matches TRBJ2-7 better. Germline CDR1 and CDR2: SGDLS and YYNGEE. The CDR3 loop spans 15 amino acids. CDR3 nucleotide sequence: TGTGCCAGCAGCGTAAGCCCCTCGATCGGAAACGAGCAGTACTTC. It yields the protein CASSVSPSIGNEQYF.

This clonotype was found a few times. The chain recombines TRBV12-3 or TRBV12-4 with TRBJ1-1; the D gene is possibly TRBD1 (5 bases). Trimming took 5 bases from V and 1 from J, leaving 14 bases between them. This CDR3 has 15 residues. CDR3 sequence (DNA): TGTGCCAGCAGTACCCGGACAACCTGGAACACTGAAGCTTTCTTT. Translation gives CASSTRTTWNTEAFF.

The rearrangement links TRBV15 to TRBJ1-4; perhaps TRBD1 as D (6 bases). In germline, CDR1 is LNHNV, CDR2 YYDKDF (reference sequence). There are 17 residues in the CDR3. Trimming removed 2 bases at V and 3 bases at J, with 16 bases between. The DNA of the CDR3 is TGTGCCACCAGCAGACCCGAGGGGGAACAGTCTAATGAAAAACTGTTTTTT. Amino acids: CATSRPEGEQSNEKLFF.

This clonotype was detected only a few times. The rearrangement uses TRBV28 and TRBJ2-5, with D possibly being TRBD1 or TRBD2 (5 bases each). Judging by the DNA end, TRBJ2-7 fits better; the J call may be wrong. The germline V gene has CDR1 MDHEN and CDR2 SYDVKM. The CDR3 runs 15 residues. The CDR3 region is CASSFRGRSAYEQYF. The CDR3 DNA follows: TGTGCCAGCAGTTTTCGGGGCAGGAGCGCCTACGAGCAGTACTTC.

This clonotype was counted once. The chain carries TRBV14 and TRBJ1-4; no clear D. Germline CDR1 is SGHDN and CDR2 is FVKESK. V lost 3 bases to trimming and J lost 0 bases, with 5 bases between them. CDR3 length equals 14 residues. Here the CDR3 reads CASSHRSTNEKLFF. DNA for the CDR3: TGTGCCAGCAGCCACCGGTCAACTAATGAAAAACTGTTTTTT. The variable domain in full, with the rest retrieved from reference TRBV14 and TRBJ1-4, is EAGVTQFPSHSVIEKGQTVTLRCDPISGHDNLYWYRRVMGKEIKFLLHFVKESKQDESGMPNNRFLAERTGGTYSTLKVQPAELEDSGVYFCASSHRSTNEKLFFGSGTQLSVL.

This clonotype occurred a few times. This chain joins TRBV7-9 and TRBJ2-7, with D possibly matching TRBD2 (6 bases). There are 15 residues in the CDR3. Trimming took off 1 base at V and 3 bases at J, with 13 bases between the two ends. The germline V gene encodes CDR1 SEHNR and CDR2 FQNEAQ (reference sequence). This CDR3 is CASSLVAADFYEQYF. The DNA for the CDR3 is TGTGCCAGCAGCTTAGTAGCGGCCGATTTCTACGAGCAGTACTTC.

This clonotype appeared a few times. The rearrangement links TRBV7-2 to TRBJ1-1; 8 bases fit TRBD1. In germline, CDR1 is SGHTA, CDR2 FQGNSA. Germline trimming cut 5 bases from V and 1 base from J; bases unmatched to any gene: 9. This CDR3 is built from 16 residues. CDR3 amino acids: CASSPRTGRGNTEAFF. The CDR3 region has the DNA TGTGCCAGCAGCCCTCGGACAGGGAGAGGGAACACTGAAGCTTTCTTT. Drawing the rest from reference TRBV7-2 and TRBJ1-1, the complete variable domain is GAGVSQSPSNKVTEKGKDVELRCDPISGHTALYWYRQSLGQGLEFLIYFQGNSAPDKSGLPSDRFSAERTGGSVSTLTIQRTQQEDSAVYLCASSPRTGRGNTEAFFGQGTRLTVV.

This clonotype was seen a few times. The chain has TRBV6-5 and TRBJ2-5; 7 nucleotides line up with TRBD1. This CDR3 is 16 amino acids long. The junction had 9 bases not matched to a gene; V was cut back by 0 bases and J by 5 bases. Germline-derived CDR1 and CDR2 are MNHEY and SVGAGI. The CDR3 nucleotides read TGTGCCAGCAGTTACTCACGAACAGGGGTGGGGGAGACCCAGTACTTC. This gives the protein CASSYSRTGVGETQYF.

This clonotype was observed a few times. The rearrangement uses TRBV27 and TRBJ2-6; 8 bases align to TRBD1. The ends lost 5 bases at V and 12 bases at J; junction bases unmatched: 6. CDR3 length: 13 residues. Per the germline V gene, CDR1 is MNHEY and CDR2 is SMNVEV (reference sequence). CDR3 sequence: CASSTGGRSVLTF. CDR3 nucleotides: TGTGCCAGCAGTACAGGGGGACGGTCCGTCCTGACTTTC.

The rearrangement links TRBV4-3 to TRBJ1-1; 7 bases are a match to TRBD1. CDR1 and CDR2 from the germline V gene are LGHNA and YSLEER. This CDR3 spans 16 amino acids. The V gene end was trimmed by 0 bases and the J gene end by 1 base; junction bases not matched to a gene: 5. Written as DNA, the CDR3 is TGCGCCAGCAGCCAAGATAGGGGACAGACGAACACTGAAGCTTTCTTT. This translates into CASSQDRGQTNTEAFF.

A few counts support this clonotype. This chain links TRBV25-1 with TRBJ2-1; 8 positions match TRBD2. From germline, CDR1 is MGHDK and CDR2 SYGVNS. CDR3 length: 14 residues. J lost 3 bases, V lost 9 bases, and 7 bases had no gene match. CDR3 sequence (DNA): TGTGCCAGTCGCGGGACTAGTCTCTACAATGAGCAGTTCTTC. Translation gives CASRGTSLYNEQFF.

The chain carries TRBV27 and TRBJ2-5; 7 nucleotides agree with TRBD1. The assigned J gene may be wrong: the sequence end matches TRBJ2-7 better. CDR1 is MNHEY and CDR2 is SMNVEV in the germline V gene (reference sequence). The CDR3 has 14 residues. The CDR3 region is CASPGGKDFFEQYF. The CDR3, as DNA: TGTGCCAGTCCAGGGGGAAAGGATTTCTTCGAGCAGTACTTC.